This TCR beta chain is from a study of T cells in narcolepsy (dated by TCRdb to 2017 to 2018). About the full investigation: Patients with narcolepsy type 1 or type 2 (NT1, NT2) and healthy control donors were enrolled in the study. Autoreactive T cells targeting hypocretin neuron self-antigens (hypocretin, TRIB2) were sought in narcolepsy patients, and TCR Vbeta sequencing was used to track clonotypes in blood and CSF.

CDR3 length: 15 amino acids, cysteine to phenylalanine. CDR3 DNA is the only sequence kept; it has 45 bases, read in frame from the first base. As encoded in the germline V gene (reference sequence), CDR1 is MNHNY while CDR2 is SVGAGI. Germline trimming amounts to 2 bases on V and 9 bases on J, with 3 as the count of junction bases outside the gene matches. As for this clone: It has no known antigen specificity. No qualities accompany the bases; no much larger clone lies one base away.

The library was generated by the immunoSEQ multiplex PCR assay. In its TCRdb copy, this immuneACCESS table keeps in-frame sequences only and misses some clones. Where compared with another copy, unresolved V genes explain less than half of these, and the others have no known cause. Here the sample has about 33,000 clones; around 80% occur a single time. The top ten clonotypes cover 1.3% of the sample. On the study overall, not on this receptor specifically: HCRT-specific and TRIB2-specific autoreactive clonotypes were highlighted in plots that compared CD4+ T cell clonotypes in CSF versus blood from the same patient. According to the report, autoreactive clonotypes were detected serially in the blood of the same patients and of different patients, but not in healthy controls. Some blood memory CD4+ repertoires from patients and controls contained no sequences matching autoreactive T cell clones. Patients and controls had comparable numbers of sequenced blood memory CD4+ clonotypes, averaging about 37,000 and 33,000, respectively.

Memory CD4+ T cells were sorted ex vivo from peripheral blood of narcolepsy patients and healthy controls for TCR Vbeta sequencing. The chain is made from TRBV6-6 and TRBJ1-6; 11 nucleotides in the junction match TRBD1. The clonotype comes from a human donor with narcolepsy. The sample consisted of CD45RA- memory CD4+ T cells from PBMCs. The cell subset or site label of this sample denotes: memory T cells sorted ex vivo from peripheral blood. The DNA is TGTGCCAGCAGTTACGGAGGGACAGGGGGTTCACCCCTCCACTTT. It codes for CASSYGGTGGSPLHF.